The T cell receptor beta chain described here comes from a study of patients and donors after allogeneic stem cell transplantation. This clonotype is medium-sized by share. Losses at the gene ends were 5 bases for V and 4 bases for J; bases not matched to a gene: 12. The CDR3 contains 15 residues. Germline lookup yields CDR1 DFQATT and CDR2 SNEGSKA (reference sequence). MiXCR, applied by TCRdb to the RT-PCR reads, yields one record per CDR3 protein. In the table there are about 2,000 distinct CDR3 sequences, around 30% of which are singletons. Material: blood, either unsorted or a sorted T cell fraction (not recorded which). The receptor was derived from a human donor who was either an allogeneic HSCT recipient or a stem cell or donor lymphocyte infusion donor (not recorded which). It is not recorded whose cells these are; they may come from a transplant donor. The chain carries TRBV20-1 and TRBJ2-3; 7 bases are a match to TRBD2. CDR3 amino acids: CSASELARYSDTQYF. The CDR3 bases are TGCAGTGCTTCAGAACTAGCGAGATACTCAGATACGCAGTATTTT.